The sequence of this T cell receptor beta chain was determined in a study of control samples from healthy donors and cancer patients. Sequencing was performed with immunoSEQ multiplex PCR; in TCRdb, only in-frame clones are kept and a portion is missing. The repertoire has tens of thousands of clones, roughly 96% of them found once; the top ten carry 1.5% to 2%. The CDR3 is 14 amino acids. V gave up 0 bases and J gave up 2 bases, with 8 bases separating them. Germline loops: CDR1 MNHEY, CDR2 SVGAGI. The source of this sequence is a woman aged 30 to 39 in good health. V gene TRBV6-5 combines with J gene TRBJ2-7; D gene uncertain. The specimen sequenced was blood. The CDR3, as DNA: TGTGCCAGCAGTTACTCAACGGCTACCTACGAGCAGTACTTC. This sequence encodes CASSYSTATYEQYF.